These 27 T cell receptor beta chains share one sample of origin, sequenced in a study of T cell responses to AZD1222 COVID-19 vaccine (dated by TCRdb to the early 2020s). Reading the label with the study, this specimen's time point is: baseline before first vaccination. The sample's treatment or condition label, decoded: meningococcal conjugate vaccine given as trial control. The library relied on the immunoSEQ multiplex PCR assay. TCRdb took this table from immuneACCESS and kept in-frame rearrangements with V and J called. Such tables lack part of the clones; where checked against another copy, unresolved V genes explain under half of the gap, and the rest is unexplained. The sample table contains about 150,000 clones; only one count was recorded for 80% to 90% of them. The top ten constitute roughly 5% of the sample. This material consisted of peripheral blood, taken on day 0 of MenACWY control vaccination. Every receptor here comes from an adult in good health.

This clone has just one count. This chain links TRBV4-1 with TRBJ1-4, with D perhaps TRBD1 (6 bases). The V and J ends lost 4 bases and 6 bases respectively, with 12 bases between them. The CDR3 has 14 amino acids. The germline V gene encodes CDR1 MGHRA and CDR2 YSYEKL. The CDR3 sequence: CASSLREGDEKLFF. The CDR3 DNA follows: TGCGCCAGCAGCCTCCGGGAGGGGGATGAAAAACTGTTTTTT.

The rearrangement uses TRBV7-2 and TRBJ1-3; D is undetermined. Germline CDR1 and CDR2: SGHTA and FQGNSA. V was shortened by 5 bases and J by 4 bases, with 9 bases between the two germline ends. The CDR3 totals 13 residues. CDR3 loop: CASSTGSGNTIYF. The DNA of the CDR3 is TGTGCCAGCAGCACGGGGTCGGGAAACACCATATATTTT. Filled out from reference TRBV7-2 and TRBJ1-3, the complete variable domain reads GAGVSQSPSNKVTEKGKDVELRCDPISGHTALYWYRQSLGQGLEFLIYFQGNSAPDKSGLPSDRFSAERTGGSVSTLTIQRTQQEDSAVYLCASSTGSGNTIYFGEGSWLTVV.

The chain combines TRBV21-1 with TRBJ1-4; the table's D gene call, TRBD1, was not cross checked with the DNA. TRBV21-1 represents a pseudogene. The CDR3 loop spans 18 amino acids. CDR3 sequence reads: CASSKRGQGALTNEKLFF. The CDR3 coding sequence is TGTGCCAGCAGCAAACGGGGACAGGGGGCGCTAACTAATGAAAAACTGTTTTTT.

The chain links TRBV3-1 (or the pseudogene TRBV3-2) to TRBJ2-1; possible D gene TRBD2, 5 bases. Trimming removed 4 bases from V and 0 bases from J, with 13 bases in between. The germline V gene has CDR1 LGHDT and CDR2 YNNKEL (reference sequence). The CDR3 totals 16 residues. Written as DNA, the CDR3 is TGTGCCAGCAGCCTCCTCCGGGGTCCCTCCTACAATGAGCAGTTCTTC. It encodes CASSLLRGPSYNEQFF.

The J gene is TRBJ2-7, the V gene TRBV19; possible D gene TRBD2, 5 bases. Trimming removed 3 bases at V and 7 bases at J, with 16 bases between. Germline-derived CDR1 and CDR2 are LNHDA and SQIVND (reference sequence). CDR3 length equals 14 residues. Written as DNA, the CDR3 is TGTGCCAGTAGTATCAGCGGATCGACGGAGGAGCAGTACTTC. Its translation: CASSISGSTEEQYF.

CDR3: CASSPARTNSYGYTF. The CDR3 nucleotides are TGTGCCAGCAGCCCGGCCCGCACAAACTCCTATGGCTACACCTTC. The chain links TRBV11-2 to TRBJ1-2; D unclear. Germline-derived CDR1 and CDR2 are SGHAT and FQNNGV. The CDR3 extends over 15 amino acids. Trimming took 5 bases from V and 4 from J, leaving 17 bases between them.

This chain links TRBV5-4 with TRBJ2-2; D gene uncertain. This CDR3 is 15 amino acids long. Trimming removed 4 bases from V and 2 bases from J, with 12 bases in between. CDR1 SGHNT and CDR2 YYREEE come from the germline V gene (reference sequence). This CDR3 is CASSLDQLNTGELFF. The CDR3 DNA reads as TGTGCCAGCAGCCTTGACCAGTTAAACACCGGGGAGCTGTTTTTT.

The rearrangement links TRBV30 to TRBJ1-1, with D possibly being TRBD1 (5 bases). The CDR3 totals 14 residues. The V gene's germline CDR1 is GTSNPN and CDR2 SVGIG (reference sequence). Trimming removed 0 bases from V and 1 base from J, with 9 bases in between. CDR3: CAWSVKGRNTEAFF. CDR3 nucleotide sequence: TGTGCCTGGAGTGTAAAGGGGCGGAACACTGAAGCTTTCTTT.

The chain has TRBV28 and TRBJ1-2; D remains unclear. The V and J ends lost 2 bases and 8 bases respectively, with 9 bases between them. Germline V gene sequence: CDR1 MDHEN, CDR2 SYDVKM. This CDR3 has 12 amino acids. DNA for the CDR3: TGTGCCAGCAGTTTAGTCTCCACAGGCTACACCTTC. Amino acid sequence: CASSLVSTGYTF.

The gene calls are TRBV7-3 and TRBJ2-2; no firm D call. The CDR3 is 13 residues long. V lost 4 bases to trimming and J lost 1 base, with 4 bases between them. Germline CDR1 reads SGHTA; CDR2 reads FQGTGA. The chain's CDR3 is CASSSKNTGELFF. CDR3 coding DNA: TGTGCCAGCAGCTCCAAGAACACCGGGGAGCTGTTTTTT.

J is TRBJ1-2 and V is TRBV5-4; possible D gene TRBD1, 5 bases. Germline V gives CDR1 SGHNT, CDR2 YYREEE (reference sequence). Trimming took 1 base from V and 8 from J, leaving 18 bases between them. The CDR3 runs to 15 residues. The CDR3 loop is CASSLNGQKGRGYTF. Written as DNA, the CDR3 is TGTGCCAGCAGCTTGAATGGACAAAAAGGACGGGGCTACACCTTC. The whole variable domain, filled in from reference TRBV5-4 and TRBJ1-2, reads ETGVTQSPTHLIKTRGQQVTLRCSSQSGHNTVSWYQQALGQGPQFIFQYYREEENGRGNFPPRFSGLQFPNYSSELNVNALELDDSALYLCASSLNGQKGRGYTFGSGTRLTVV.

V usage is TRBV6-5 and J usage is TRBJ1-1; D is possibly TRBD1 (5 bases). Germline lookup yields CDR1 MNHEY and CDR2 SVGAGI. Trimming took 5 bases from V and 2 from J, leaving 9 bases between them. The CDR3 spans 13 residues. As DNA, the CDR3 is TGTGCCAGCAGTACACAGGATAACACTGAAGCTTTCTTT. Protein sequence: CASSTQDNTEAFF.

The chain recombines TRBV5-1 with TRBJ1-1; 11 bases align to TRBD1. V shed 4 bases, J shed 3 bases, and the junction held 8 bases outside the gene matches. The CDR3 has 16 residues. Germline CDR1 SGHRS, CDR2 YFSETQ. CDR3 sequence reads: CASSLGQGAMYTEAFF. The CDR3 DNA follows: TGCGCCAGCAGCCTCGGACAGGGGGCAATGTACACTGAAGCTTTCTTT.

The table lists this clone with a count of one. This chain links TRBV5-4 with TRBJ2-1; the D is unclear. V shed 4 bases and J shed 5 bases, with 10 bases lying between them. Germline V gives CDR1 SGHNT, CDR2 YYREEE (reference sequence). The length of the CDR3 is 13 residues. The CDR3 sequence: CASSGKLDNEQFF. The DNA of the CDR3 is TGTGCCAGCAGCGGGAAGTTAGACAATGAGCAGTTCTTC.

The chain has TRBV10-3 and TRBJ2-5; D tentatively reads TRBD1 or TRBD2 (7 bases each). V was clipped by 6 bases and J by 5 bases, with 22 bases between them. Germline assignment: CDR1 ENHRY and CDR2 SYGVKD. This CDR3 has 16 amino acids. The CDR3 coding sequence is TGTGCCATCAGCCCAGGGGGGGAACTCTATTTGGAGACCCAGTACTTC. This sequence encodes CAISPGGELYLETQYF.

The CDR3 loop reads CASSLAGTGLQPQHF. Here the CDR3 DNA reads TGTGCCAGCAGCTTGGCCGGTACAGGATTACAGCCCCAGCATTTT. The J gene is TRBJ1-5, the V gene TRBV5-5; perhaps TRBD1 as D (5 bases). The germline V and J ends were trimmed by 0 bases and 7 bases, with 14 bases remaining between them. The CDR3 runs to 15 residues. The germline V gene has CDR1 SGHKS and CDR2 YYEKEE (reference sequence).

This clone has more than one count but fewer than ten. The rearrangement uses TRBV5-4 and TRBJ1-4, with a possible D match to TRBD1 (5 bases). The CDR3 extends over 14 amino acids. V was cut by 0 bases and J by 6 bases, with 9 bases left in between. CDR1 is SGHNT and CDR2 is YYREEE in the germline V gene (reference sequence). The CDR3 region is CASSLGGGDEKLFF. The DNA of the CDR3 is TGTGCCAGCAGCTTGGGTGGGGGAGATGAAAAACTGTTTTTT.

The sample holds a few counts of this clone. The genes are TRBV28 and TRBJ1-2; 11 bases match TRBD1. The CDR3 runs to 15 residues. The V gene's germline CDR1 is MDHEN and CDR2 SYDVKM. V trimming: 1 base; J trimming: 10 bases; junction bases outside the gene matches: 8. The CDR3 DNA reads TGTGCCAGCAGTTTATCGGGGGACAGGGGGGTTTTCTACACCTTC. This encodes CASSLSGDRGVFYTF.

CDR3 protein: CASSPVGGGQETQYF. CDR3 sequence (DNA): TGTGCCAGCAGCCCGGTGGGAGGGGGCCAAGAGACCCAGTACTTC. This sequence joins TRBV4-2 and TRBJ2-5, with D maybe TRBD2 (7 bases). Per the germline V gene, CDR1 is LGHNA and CDR2 is YNFKEQ. The V end was cut by 4 bases, the J end by 1 base, with 13 bases between. The CDR3 loop spans 15 amino acids.

This chain links TRBV11-2 with TRBJ2-7; a possible D gene is TRBD1 (6 bases). The V end was cut by 1 base, the J end by 7 bases, with 14 bases between. The CDR3 loop spans 14 amino acids. The germline V gene has CDR1 SGHAT and CDR2 FQNNGV. CDR3 amino acids: CASSLVVGAKEQYV. In DNA, the CDR3 is TGTGCCAGCAGCTTAGTTGTGGGGGCGAAAGAGCAGTACGTC.

This clone has more than one count but fewer than ten. The rearrangement uses TRBV15 and TRBJ1-5; 9 bases agree with TRBD1. Germline V gene data show CDR1 as LNHNV and CDR2 as YYDKDF (reference sequence). V gave up 0 bases and J gave up 2 bases; unmatched junction bases: 11. The CDR3 has 19 amino acids. DNA for the CDR3: TGTGCCACCAGCAGAGATTCGGCGGGACAGGGTTGGGGCAATCAGCCCCAGCATTTT. It codes for CATSRDSAGQGWGNQPQHF.

The chain uses TRBV3-1 (or the pseudogene TRBV3-2) and TRBJ2-2; unclear D gene. The germline V gene has CDR1 LGHDT and CDR2 YNNKEL (reference sequence). CDR3 size: 12 residues. V was trimmed by 3 bases and J by 8 bases, leaving 7 bases between them. The CDR3 DNA sequence: TGTGCCAGCAGCCAGCCGGCGGGGGAGCTGTTTTTT. Encoded protein: CASSQPAGELFF.

J is TRBJ1-5 and V is TRBV10-3, with 7 bases that match TRBD1. Germline V gene sequence: CDR1 ENHRY, CDR2 SYGVKD. The CDR3 length is 14 residues. J gave up 4 bases and V 4 bases, and 4 bases lay outside the gene matches. The CDR3 DNA reads TGTGCCATCAGTGTTGACAGGGAAAATCAGCCCCAGCATTTT. Amino acid sequence: CAISVDRENQPQHF.

V is TRBV6-2 or TRBV6-3 and J is TRBJ1-2, with D hard to call. The CDR3 runs 12 residues. The V gene's germline CDR1 is MNHEY and CDR2 SVGEGT. The germline V and J ends were trimmed by 2 bases and 8 bases, with 9 bases remaining between them. In DNA, the CDR3 is TGTGCCAGCAGTTACGGGCCGGTCGGCTACACCTTC. Amino acid sequence: CASSYGPVGYTF.

The chain carries TRBV28 and TRBJ2-5; TRBD2 agrees at 12 bases. From germline, CDR1 is MDHEN and CDR2 SYDVKM. The length of the CDR3 is 16 residues. V lost 5 bases and J lost 4; bases outside the gene matches: 8. DNA of the CDR3: TGTGCCAGCAGTGGCCCGACTAGCGGGGGCAGAGAGACCCAGTACTTC. Translating it yields CASSGPTSGGRETQYF.

As for this clone: Other DNA sequences of this sample code for an identical CDR3. The rearrangement uses TRBV11-2 and TRBJ1-6; D call uncertain. In germline, CDR1 is SGHAT, CDR2 FQNNGV. The length of the CDR3 is 11 residues. Trimming left V 6 bases short and J 8 bases short, with 5 bases between. For the CDR3, the DNA is TGTGCCAGCAGTCTAGATTCACCCCTCCACTTT. This sequence encodes CASSLDSPLHF.

The rearrangement joins TRBV10-3 to TRBJ1-1; unclear D gene. This CDR3 comprises 12 residues. Trimming shortened V by 3 bases and J by 3 bases, and 5 bases separated the two germline ends. The germline CDR1 and CDR2 sequences are ENHRY and SYGVKD. The CDR3 reads CAISDLDTEAFF. CDR3 sequence (DNA): TGTGCCATCAGTGACTTGGACACTGAAGCTTTCTTT.